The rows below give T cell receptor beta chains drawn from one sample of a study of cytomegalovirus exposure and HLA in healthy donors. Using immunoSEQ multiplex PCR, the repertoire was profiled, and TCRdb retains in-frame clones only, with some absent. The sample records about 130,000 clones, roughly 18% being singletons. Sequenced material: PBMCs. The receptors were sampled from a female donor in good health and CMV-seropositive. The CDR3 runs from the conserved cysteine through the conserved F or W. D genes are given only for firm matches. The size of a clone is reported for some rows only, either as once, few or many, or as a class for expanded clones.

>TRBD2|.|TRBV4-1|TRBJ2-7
CASSRMTSADRSYEQYF
TGCGCCAGCAGCCGAATGACTAGCGCTGACCGCTCCTACGAGCAGTACTTC
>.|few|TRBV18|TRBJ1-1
CASSKRATEAFF
TGTGCCAGCTCCAAGAGGGCCACTGAAGCTTTCTTT
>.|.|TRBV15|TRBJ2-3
CATSSKRADTQYF
TGTGCCACCAGCTCGAAGAGGGCAGATACGCAGTATTTT
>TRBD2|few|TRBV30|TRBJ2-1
CAWLGGNSYNEQFF
TGTGCCTGGCTCGGGGGGAACTCCTACAATGAGCAGTTCTTC
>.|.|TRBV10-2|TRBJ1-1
CASTVGQGILAEAFF
TGCGCCAGCACTGTAGGTCAGGGGATATTGGCTGAAGCTTTCTTT
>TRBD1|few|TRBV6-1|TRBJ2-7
CASPGQGDSYEQYF
TGTGCCAGTCCGGGACAGGGCGACTCCTACGAGCAGTACTTC
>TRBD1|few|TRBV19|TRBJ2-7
CASRMTGVYEQYF
TGTGCCAGTAGGATGACAGGGGTCTACGAGCAGTACTTC
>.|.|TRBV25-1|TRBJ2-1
CASSDNARKQFF
TGTGCCAGCAGTGATAACGCCAGGAAGCAGTTCTTC
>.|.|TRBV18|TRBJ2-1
CASSQGHLSYNEQFF
TGTGCCAGCTCCCAGGGACACCTCTCCTACAATGAGCAGTTCTTC
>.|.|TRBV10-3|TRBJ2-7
CAISEFYPTGATYEQYF
TGTGCCATCAGTGAGTTTTACCCCACGGGAGCAACGTACGAGCAGTACTTC
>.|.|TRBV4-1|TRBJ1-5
CASSHSGVGGSYSNQPQHF
TGCGCCAGCAGCCACTCAGGAGTGGGGGGAAGCTATAGCAATCAGCCCCAGCATTTT
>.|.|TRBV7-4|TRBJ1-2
CASSSGWVFLGGYTF
TGTGCCAGCAGCTCGGGTTGGGTCTTCTTGGGTGGCTACACCTTC
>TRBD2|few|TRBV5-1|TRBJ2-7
CASSLVSGSPDASEQYF
TGCGCCAGCAGCTTGGTTAGCGGGAGCCCCGATGCTAGCGAGCAGTACTTC
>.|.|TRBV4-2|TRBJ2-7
CASSQDYGSYEQYF
TGTGCCAGCAGCCAAGATTACGGGTCCTACGAGCAGTACTTC
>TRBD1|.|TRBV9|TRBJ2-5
CASSVDGTGQETQYF
TGTGCCAGCAGCGTAGACGGGACAGGCCAAGAGACCCAGTACTTC
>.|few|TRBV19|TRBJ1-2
CATSGLGYGYTF
TGTGCCACGAGCGGCCTAGGCTATGGCTACACCTTC
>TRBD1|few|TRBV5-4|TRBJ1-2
CASSPSGTGGVGYTF
TGTGCCAGCAGCCCATCCGGGACAGGGGGCGTGGGCTACACCTTC
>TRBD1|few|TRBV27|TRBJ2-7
CASTRLRQGVPYEQYF
TGTGCCAGCACCCGACTTAGACAGGGGGTACCCTACGAGCAGTACTTC
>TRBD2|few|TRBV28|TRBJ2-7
CASSYFAGRARYEQYF
TGTGCCAGCAGTTATTTTGCAGGGAGGGCCCGCTACGAGCAGTACTTC
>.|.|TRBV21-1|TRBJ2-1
CASSIRRQGTFLGNEQFF
TGTGCCAGCAGTATAAGGAGACAGGGAACTTTCCTGGGCAATGAGCAGTTCTTC
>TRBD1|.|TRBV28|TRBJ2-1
CASSLRWDRGRDEQFF
TGTGCCAGCAGTTTACGATGGGACAGGGGGCGGGATGAGCAGTTCTTC
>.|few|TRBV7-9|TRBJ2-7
CASSLNPAMVLRGEQYF
TGTGCCAGCAGCTTGAATCCAGCGATGGTCCTACGGGGCGAGCAGTACTTC
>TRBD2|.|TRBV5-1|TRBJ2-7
CASSQGLAGGEQYF
TGCGCCAGCAGCCAGGGACTAGCGGGGGGGGAGCAGTACTTC
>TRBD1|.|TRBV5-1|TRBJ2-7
CASSSGQGTTGYEQYF
TGCGCCAGCAGCTCGGGACAGGGGACGACTGGCTACGAGCAGTACTTC
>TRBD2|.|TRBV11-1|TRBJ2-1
CASTEHSGRDEQFF
TGTGCCAGCACCGAACATAGCGGGAGGGATGAGCAGTTCTTC
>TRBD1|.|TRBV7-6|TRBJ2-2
CASSARQGVSAGELFF
TGTGCCAGCAGCGCAAGACAGGGGGTTTCCGCCGGGGAGCTGTTTTTT
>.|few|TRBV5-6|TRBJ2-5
CASSLFQGETQYF
TGTGCCAGCAGCTTATTCCAGGGAGAGACCCAGTACTTC
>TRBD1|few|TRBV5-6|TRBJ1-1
CASSPWWDRGGTEAFF
TGTGCCAGCAGCCCTTGGTGGGACAGGGGCGGTACTGAAGCTTTCTTT
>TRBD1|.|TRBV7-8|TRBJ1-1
CASSLVRGHTEAFF
TGTGCCAGCAGCTTGGTCAGGGGGCATACTGAAGCTTTCTTT
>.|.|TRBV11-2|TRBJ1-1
CASSPTPWTEVGMNTEAFF
TGTGCCAGCAGCCCCACCCCCTGGACAGAGGTTGGGATGAACACTGAAGCTTTCTTT
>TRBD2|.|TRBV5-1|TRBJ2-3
CASSFGTSGGDTQYF
TGCGCCAGCAGCTTTGGGACTAGCGGCGGGGATACGCAGTATTTT
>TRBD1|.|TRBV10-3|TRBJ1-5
CAISDYRGSNQPQHF
TGTGCCATCAGTGATTACAGGGGAAGCAATCAGCCCCAGCATTTT
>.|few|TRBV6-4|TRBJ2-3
CASSVSGLDADTQYF
TGTGCCAGCAGTGTGAGCGGGTTAGACGCAGATACGCAGTATTTT
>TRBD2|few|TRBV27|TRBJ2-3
CASRLAGGPDTQYF
TGTGCCAGCAGGCTAGCGGGGGGGCCGGATACGCAGTATTTT
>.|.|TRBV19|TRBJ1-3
CASTPTEDGNTIYF
TGTGCCAGTACTCCGACTGAAGATGGAAACACCATATATTTT
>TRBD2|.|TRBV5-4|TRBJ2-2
CASSFGGRADTGELFF
TGTGCCAGCAGCTTTGGCGGGAGGGCCGACACCGGGGAGCTGTTTTTT